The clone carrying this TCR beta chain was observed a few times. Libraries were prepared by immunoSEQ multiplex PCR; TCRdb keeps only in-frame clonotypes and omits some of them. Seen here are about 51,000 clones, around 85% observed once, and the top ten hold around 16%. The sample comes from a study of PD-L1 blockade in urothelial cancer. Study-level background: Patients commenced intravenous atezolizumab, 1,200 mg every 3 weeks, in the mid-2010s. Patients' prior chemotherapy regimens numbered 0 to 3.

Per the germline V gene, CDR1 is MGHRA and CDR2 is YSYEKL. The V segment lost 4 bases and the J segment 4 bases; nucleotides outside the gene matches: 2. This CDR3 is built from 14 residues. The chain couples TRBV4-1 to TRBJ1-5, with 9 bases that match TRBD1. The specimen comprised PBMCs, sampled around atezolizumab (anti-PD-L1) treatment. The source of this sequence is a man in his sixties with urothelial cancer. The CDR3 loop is CASSRGTGNQPQHF. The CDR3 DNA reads TGCGCCAGCAGCCGCGGGACAGGGAATCAGCCCCAGCATTTT.